This T cell receptor (beta chain) was identified in a study of T cell responses to AZD1222 COVID-19 vaccine. Second doses were pooled across both intervals (about 4 or about 12 weeks). This table comes from immunoSEQ multiplex PCR, and its TCRdb copy is limited to in-frame clones, with some not included. The sample gives over 150,000 clones, roughly 90% of which show up once; 4.3% is in the top ten. Concerning this clone: The antigen is not known.

Study results and limitations: Sampling that yielded the repertoires occurred only after the peak T cell response. Seropositive status at baseline applied to only five or six AZD1222 recipients. Clonal diversity was possibly underestimated; the donors were predominantly white British and more often female.

Germline CDR1 and CDR2: SNHLY and FYNNEI. This CDR3 is 12 amino acids long. V was pared by 4 bases and J by 3 bases, with 4 bases between. This sequence originates from an adult who received the AZD1222 COVID-19 vaccine. The source material was peripheral blood, sampled 28 days after the second AZD1222 dose. The rearrangement joins TRBV2 to TRBJ2-1; D gene uncertain. CDR3 DNA: TGTGCCAGCAGTGCCGACTACAATGAGCAGTTCTTC. It encodes CASSADYNEQFF.